Listed below are T cell receptor beta chains from one sample, sequenced in a study of T cells in Graves' hyperthyroidism and ophthalmopathy. A single record per CDR3 protein comes from TCRdb applying MiXCR to the multiplex PCR reads. The sample gives hundreds of thousands of distinct CDR3 sequences, roughly a third of which show up once; about a third is in the top ten. The sequenced sample consisted of blood. The receptors come from a woman in her thirties or forties with Graves' hyperthyroidism. The CDR3 runs from the conserved cysteine through the conserved F or W. D genes are given only for firm matches. Not every row has a clone size; where given, it reads once, few, many or a size class.

TRBV24-1	TRBJ1-1	.	.	TGTGCCAGCTATCACAGGAACACTGAAGCTTTCTTT	CASYHRNTEAFF
TRBV7-2	TRBJ1-2	many	TRBD1	TGTGCCAGCAGCGGACGACTTTTACAGGGGAGGGATGGCTACACCTTC	CASSGRLLQGRDGYTF
TRBV20-1	TRBJ2-7	many	.	TGCAGTGCTTCCCCGGGCGGATACTACGAGCAGTACTTC	CSASPGGYYEQYF
TRBV10-3	TRBJ1-5	.	TRBD1	TGTGCCACCGCTCGAGGACAGGAGATCCAGCCCCAGCATTTT	CATARGQEIQPQHF
TRBV19	TRBJ2-7	many	TRBD2	TGTGCCAGTAGTATAGTAGCGGGGGCTACCGAGCAGTACTTC	CASSIVAGATEQYF
TRBV5-1	TRBJ1-1	many	.	TGCGCCAGCAGCTTGTTGGTGGGTATGACTGAAGCTTTCTTT	CASSLLVGMTEAFF
TRBV27	TRBJ1-1	.	.	TGTGCCAGCAGTCGTGCACCAGGGTACACTGAAGCTTTCTTT	CASSRAPGYTEAFF
TRBV12-3/TRBV12-4	TRBJ1-3	.	TRBD1	TGTGCCAGCAGTTCGGGACAGCGGAGCTCTGGAAACACCATATATTTT	CASSSGQRSSGNTIYF
TRBV20-1	TRBJ2-5	many	.	TGCAGTGCTACAGGGTGGGAGACCCAGTACTTC	CSATGWETQYF
TRBV2	TRBJ2-6	few	TRBD1	TGTGCCAGCAGTGAACTGAGACAGGGGTCTTCTGGGGCCAACGTCCTGACTTTC	CASSELRQGSSGANVLTF
TRBV7-9	TRBJ1-2	.	.	TGTGCCAGCAGCCCGCAGTCGGGCACTTACTATGGCTACACCTTC	CASSPQSGTYYGYTF
TRBV10-3	TRBJ2-5	many	.	TGTGCCATCAGTGAGAGGTTCGGAGGGATCAACGAAGAGACCCAGTACTTC	CAISERFGGINEETQYF
TRBV11-1	TRBJ1-1	few	.	TGTGCCAGCAGCTTATATCGGGGGCAGCCAAACACTGAAGCTTTCTTT	CASSLYRGQPNTEAFF
TRBV7-2	TRBJ1-2	few	TRBD1	TGTGCCAGCAGCCCCTTCTTGGACAGGGGGCGCGGTAGGTATGGCTACACCTTC	CASSPFLDRGRGRYGYTF
TRBV24-1	TRBJ2-7	few	.	TGTGCCACCAGTGATTCCCACATCGACAATGAGCAGTACTTC	CATSDSHIDNEQYF
TRBV5-4	TRBJ1-1	few	.	TGTGCCAGCAGCTTGGGGGCGCTTCAAACTGAAGCTTTCTTT	CASSLGALQTEAFF
TRBV29-1	TRBJ2-5	.	.	TGCAGCCGGGGTTTCGCAGAGACCCAGTACTTC	CSRGFAETQYF
TRBV5-1	TRBJ1-5	.	.	TGCGCCAGCTCCCGAGGGGTTGGTAGCAATCAGCCCCAGCATTTT	CASSRGVGSNQPQHF
TRBV6-5	TRBJ1-5	.	TRBD1	TGTGCCAGCACCCTAACAGGGGGCGGTCAGCCCCAGCATTTT	CASTLTGGGQPQHF
TRBV28	TRBJ1-3	few	.	TGTGCCAGCAGTAACAGGGTAGCCGGAAACACCATATATTTT	CASSNRVAGNTIYF
TRBV10-3	TRBJ2-7	.	TRBD2	TGTGCCAGCAGTTTATGGGGGGGGTCCAGTTTCTCCTACGAGCAGTACTTC	CASSLWGGSSFSYEQYF
TRBV2	TRBJ1-2	many	TRBD1	TGTGCCAGCACCTTGACAGGGGATGGCTACACCTTC	CASTLTGDGYTF
TRBV12-3/TRBV12-4	TRBJ1-6	few	TRBD1	TGTGCCAGCAGTTTCTCCACAGGGGGCGCGAATTCACCCCTCCACTTT	CASSFSTGGANSPLHF
TRBV5-6	TRBJ2-7	few	.	TGTGCCAGCAGCTTGTCTCAGGAGGGGGGCTACGAGCAGTACTTC	CASSLSQEGGYEQYF
TRBV12-3/TRBV12-4	TRBJ2-7	.	TRBD1	TGTGCCAGCAGTTCAGAAAAGGGACAGTTCTACGAGCAGTACTTC	CASSSEKGQFYEQYF
TRBV6-6	TRBJ2-7	once	.	TGTGCCAGCCTCGGGGCCTACGAGCAGTACTTC	CASLGAYEQYF
TRBV28	TRBJ1-4	.	TRBD1	TGTGCCAGCAGTTTAAGGACAGGGGTGGATAGACTGTTTTTT	CASSLRTGVDRLFF
TRBV20-1	TRBJ2-5	many	TRBD2	TGCAGTGCTAGGCCCACTAGCGGGAGACGGAGCCAAGAGACCCAGTACTTC	CSARPTSGRRSQETQYF
TRBV12-3/TRBV12-4	TRBJ2-7	.	TRBD1	TGTGCCAGCAGTTTGACGGGACAGGGCTTCCGGGAGCAGTACTTC	CASSLTGQGFREQYF
TRBV12-3/TRBV12-4	TRBJ1-4	few	TRBD1	TGTGCCAGCAGTCTTCACAGGGGGGCTAATGAAAAACTGTTTTTT	CASSLHRGANEKLFF
TRBV24-1	TRBJ1-1	few	TRBD1	TGTGCCAGCCGGGACAGGAGACCCTTGAACACTGAAGCTTTCTTT	CASRDRRPLNTEAFF
TRBV9	TRBJ1-2	many	.	TGTGCCAGCAGCGTAGTGGACGACTCACCTTATGGCTACACCTTC	CASSVVDDSPYGYTF
TRBV29-1	TRBJ2-7	many	TRBD2	TGCAGCGCTGGGGGGACTAGCGGGAGCGAGCAGTACTTC	CSAGGTSGSEQYF
TRBV7-3	TRBJ2-7	.	.	TGTGCCAGCAGCCCCGCCGGGCGCCCCTCCTACGAGCAGTACTTC	CASSPAGRPSYEQYF
TRBV7-9	TRBJ2-7	once	.	TGTGCCAGCACTACAGGGCGGGTCTACGAGCAGTACTTC	CASTTGRVYEQYF
TRBV4-3	TRBJ2-7	.	TRBD2	TGCGCCAGCAGCCAGGGACTAGCGGGAGCGCCCTCCTACGAGCAGTACTTC	CASSQGLAGAPSYEQYF
TRBV15	TRBJ1-2	few	.	TGTGCCACCAGCAGAGAACCCAGGTTACATGGCTACACCTTC	CATSREPRLHGYTF
TRBV11-2	TRBJ1-2	few	.	TGTGCCAGCACCCTGGACACCCCCCGATTCTATGGCTACACCTTC	CASTLDTPRFYGYTF
TRBV10-3	TRBJ2-2	few	.	TGTGCCTGGAAGCAGGGCCCGAACACCGGGGAGCTGTTTTTT	CAWKQGPNTGELFF
TRBV7-2	TRBJ1-3	.	.	TGTGCCAGCAGTTTATACGGGGGGGGAGGAAACACCATATATTTT	CASSLYGGGGNTIYF
TRBV6-5	TRBJ1-1	.	.	TGTGCCAGCAGTTCCCTTAAAAGGGAAGCTTTCTTT	CASSSLKREAFF
TRBV7-6	TRBJ1-6	once	TRBD1	TGTGTCAGCAGCTTGGCCCAGGGGGTGGATAATTCACCCCTCCACTTT	CVSSLAQGVDNSPLHF
TRBV7-9	TRBJ2-7	few	.	TGTGCCAGCAGCCAAAGGACCTCAGGGGGGGTCTACGAGCAGTACTTC	CASSQRTSGGVYEQYF
TRBV25-1	TRBJ1-2	.	TRBD1	TGTGCCAGCAGTGGGGACAGGGGGCAGGGCTACACCTTC	CASSGDRGQGYTF
TRBV19	TRBJ1-5	few	.	TGTGCCAGTATGAAAAGGTGGAATAGCAATCAGCCCCAGCATTTT	CASMKRWNSNQPQHF
TRBV7-6	TRBJ2-3	few	.	TGTGCCAGCAGCTCTAGCAGCCACACAGATACGCAGTATTTT	CASSSSSHTDTQYF
TRBV2	TRBJ1-2	.	.	TGTGCCAGCAGTGGTTACTCCGGTGGCTACACCTTC	CASSGYSGGYTF
TRBV12-3/TRBV12-4	TRBJ1-1	few	.	TGTGCCAGCAGTTCGCAGGGTATCGAAGCTTTCTTT	CASSSQGIEAFF
TRBV14	TRBJ2-7	many	TRBD1	TGTGCCAGCAGCCGAAGCGGACAGGGGACCTACGAGCAGTACTTC	CASSRSGQGTYEQYF